This T cell receptor beta chain derives from a study of OX40 agonist ivuxolimab in advanced cancers. Study-level background: Patients received ivuxolimab, an intravenous treatment, every 2 weeks at 0.01 to 10 mg/kg.

With 6 bases removed from V and 1 base from J, the gap between germline ends came to 13 bases. This CDR3 comprises 14 residues. Germline lookup yields CDR1 MNHNS and CDR2 SASEGT. Method: immunoSEQ multiplex PCR; TCRdb's copy keeps in-frame clones and lacks some. In the table there are 55,000 to 70,000 clones, about 83% of which are singletons. The rearrangement joins TRBV6-1 to TRBJ2-7; D is unclear. The origin of this receptor is an adult with an advanced solid tumor such as melanoma, head and neck, liver or kidney cancer. Sequenced material: CD4+ or CD8+ T cells sorted from blood, taken in a trial of the OX40 agonist ivuxolimab. The CDR3 DNA reads as TGTGCCAGCAGCTCCGGACGGGCTTCCTACGAGCAGTACTTC. Translated: CASSSGRASYEQYF.